The rows below give T cell receptor beta chains drawn from one sample of a study of regulatory T cells in long-lasting Graves disease. TCRdb re-derived calls from the multiplex PCR reads in MiXCR, one entry per CDR3 protein. The table shows 650,000 to 700,000 distinct CDR3 sequences, with 25% to 30% occurring only once. Sequenced here: peripheral blood mononuclear cells (PBMCs), sampled when the disease was refractory, from a patient treated with antithyroid drugs. These receptors all stem from a female donor with Graves disease. The CDR3 runs from the conserved cysteine through the conserved F or W. D genes are given only for firm matches. Not all rows give a size; the values are once, few, many and, for expanded clones, a class.

j_call clone_size v_call d_call cdr3_nt cdr3_aa
TRBJ1-2 many TRBV20-1 - TGCAGTGCTAGAGATCGGGCAGGGTGGGATTGGGTCGGCTACACCTTC CSARDRAGWDWVGYTF
TRBJ2-2 few TRBV7-2 TRBD2 TGTGCCAGCAGCTCCAGGACTAGCGGGACCACCGGGGAGCTGTTTTTT CASSSRTSGTTGELFF
TRBJ1-5 - TRBV10-3 - TGTGCCATCAGTGAAACGGGTTTCGGGAATCAGCCCCAGCATTTT CAISETGFGNQPQHF
TRBJ2-2 - TRBV12-3/TRBV12-4 - TGTGCCAGCACCGTTGGGCCCAACACCGGGGAGCTGTTTTTT CASTVGPNTGELFF
TRBJ2-1 - TRBV28 - TGTGCCAGCAGTTTAACGAGGGATAATGAGCAGTTCTTC CASSLTRDNEQFF
TRBJ1-2 - TRBV15 - TGTGCCACCAGCAGAGATACGGCAGGGTACGGCTACACCTTC CATSRDTAGYGYTF
TRBJ2-7 - TRBV5-1 - TGCGCCAGCAGCTTGGCAGGGCACCCCTACGAGCAGTACTTC CASSLAGHPYEQYF
TRBJ1-4 - TRBV30 - TGTGCCTGGAGTCCAGGGAGCAAGGAAAAACTGTTTTTT CAWSPGSKEKLFF
TRBJ2-7 - TRBV27 TRBD2 TGTGCCAGCAGTTCCGCCGGGACTAGCACCGAGCAGTACTTC CASSSAGTSTEQYF
TRBJ2-7 - TRBV6-1 TRBD1 TGTGCCAGTACAGGGGGTTTCTCCTACGAGCAGTACTTC CASTGGFSYEQYF
TRBJ2-5 few TRBV11-2 TRBD2 TGTGCCAGCAGCCTCCGGGGAGGGTGGCTCGAGGAGACCCAGTACTTC CASSLRGGWLEETQYF
TRBJ2-7 - TRBV5-5 - TGTGCCAGCAGCTTGGTTTCGACTAACGGGGAGCAGTACTTC CASSLVSTNGEQYF
TRBJ2-7 - TRBV7-3 - TGTGCCAGCAGCCCCGACCCCTTGGACGAGCAGTACTTC CASSPDPLDEQYF
TRBJ2-7 - TRBV9 TRBD2 TGTGCCCGGGCAACTAGCGGGAGCTCCTACGAGCAGTACTTC CARATSGSSYEQYF
TRBJ1-4 - TRBV4-1 - TGCGCCAGCAGCCAATACAGGGAGGGTGAAAAACTGTTTTTT CASSQYREGEKLFF
TRBJ1-4 many TRBV28 - TGTGCCAGCAGGCCCCCGAATGGCGCACTGTTTTTT CASRPPNGALFF
TRBJ1-5 few TRBV20-1 TRBD1 TGCAGTGCTGTACCGGGACAGGTCAATCAGCCCCAGCATTTT CSAVPGQVNQPQHF
TRBJ2-5 - TRBV18 - TGTGCCAGCTCACCTCGTAGGGGACGCCTGAGAGAGACCCAGTACTTC CASSPRRGRLRETQYF
TRBJ2-2 few TRBV6-1 - TGTGCCAGCAGTGGTCACAGCGCGAACACCGGGGAGCTGTTTTTT CASSGHSANTGELFF
TRBJ2-3 - TRBV20-1 TRBD2 TGCAGTGCCGTAGGACTAGCGGGAGACACAGATACGCAGTATTTT CSAVGLAGDTDTQYF
TRBJ1-1 - TRBV19 - TGTGCCAGTAGTGGGGCAAGGGCTTTCTTT CASSGARAFF
TRBJ1-4 once TRBV5-1 TRBD1 TGCGCCAGCAGCCCTGGGACAGCCCCAACTAATGAAAAACTGTTTTTT CASSPGTAPTNEKLFF
TRBJ1-2 - TRBV12-3/TRBV12-4 TRBD1 TGTGCCAGCAGTAAAACCGGGACAGGGGGCTCCGGCTACACCTTC CASSKTGTGGSGYTF
TRBJ1-1 - TRBV7-6 - TGTGCCAGCAGCGACCAGGGGAAGGGGATCACTGAAGCTTTCTTT CASSDQGKGITEAFF
TRBJ2-7 - TRBV19 TRBD1 TGTGCCAGTAGTATAGTCGGACAGGCCTTCTACGAGCAGTACTTC CASSIVGQAFYEQYF
TRBJ2-2 few TRBV28 - TGTGCCAGCAGTTCCCCTCCCGGGACGGGCGCCGGGGAGCTGTTTTTT CASSSPPGTGAGELFF
TRBJ1-4 few TRBV28 - TGTGCCAGCGAGGGCAGGGATCATAATGAAAAACTGTTTTTT CASEGRDHNEKLFF
TRBJ1-1 many TRBV12-3/TRBV12-4 - TGTGCCAGCAGTTCCTACCGCTCGGGGGGGCCCGAAGCTTTCTTT CASSSYRSGGPEAFF
TRBJ2-7 few TRBV29-1 - TGCAGCGTTGCCGGGGTCTCCTACGAGCAGTACTTC CSVAGVSYEQYF
TRBJ2-5 many TRBV11-2 TRBD2 TGTGCCAGCAGCTTAAAAACCCCCCGGACTAGTTGGGGAGCAGAGACCCAGTACTTC CASSLKTPRTSWGAETQYF
TRBJ1-5 once TRBV19 - TGTGCCAGTAGAGGGATCAGAGGACAGCCCCAGCATTTT CASRGIRGQPQHF
TRBJ2-2 - TRBV6-2/TRBV6-3 - TGTGCCAGCAGCCCCCGCGGAGAAACCGGGGAGCTGTTTTTT CASSPRGETGELFF
TRBJ2-3 - TRBV19 - TGTGCCAGTAAGCCCCGGCGGGAAACAGATACGCAGTATTTT CASKPRRETDTQYF
TRBJ2-7 - TRBV11-3 TRBD1 TGTGCCAGCAGCTTTGGACAGGGGGCCAACGTGCAGTACTTC CASSFGQGANVQYF
TRBJ1-1 - TRBV9 - TGTGCCAGCAGCGTAACCCAGGGGATACAGAGCACTGAAGCTTTCTTT CASSVTQGIQSTEAFF
TRBJ1-4 few TRBV2 - TGTGCCAGCAGATCCGCCACAGGGCAAAAACTGTTTTTT CASRSATGQKLFF
TRBJ2-7 - TRBV2 - TGTGCCAGCAGTGACACGGCAGGTCCTTACGAGCAGTACTTC CASSDTAGPYEQYF
TRBJ1-5 once TRBV7-9 - TGTGCCAGCAGCTTAATTTCCCCCCGGGGGCACCAGCCCCAGCATTTT CASSLISPRGHQPQHF
TRBJ2-7 few TRBV29-1 - TGCAGCTTCAGGGACGGTACTACGTTGCAGTACTTC CSFRDGTTLQYF
TRBJ2-2 - TRBV6-4 - TGTGCCAGCAGTGACTGGGAGGCCGGGGAGCTGTTTTTT CASSDWEAGELFF
TRBJ1-2 - TRBV30 TRBD1 TGTGCCTGGCTGGCCGTGCGGGACAGGGCTAGGGCTAACTATGGCTACACCTTC CAWLAVRDRARANYGYTF
TRBJ2-1 few TRBV7-2 - TGTGCCAGCATGAAATGGTCGGATAATGAGCAGTTCTTC CASMKWSDNEQFF
TRBJ1-1 - TRBV7-3 TRBD1 TGTGCCAGCGGGCGGGACAGTAAAACTGAAGCTTTCTTT CASGRDSKTEAFF